This is a list of T cell receptor beta chains from one sample in a study of T cell responses to AZD1222 COVID-19 vaccine. Here immunoSEQ multiplex PCR was the method, and the copy in TCRdb shows in-frame clones only, minus some. The sample lists about 39,000 clones; less than 95% were seen once. The sample here was peripheral blood, taken 28 days after the second AZD1222 dose. Every receptor here comes from an adult who received the AZD1222 COVID-19 vaccine. CDR3s include the opening cysteine and the closing phenylalanine or tryptophan. A D gene is named only where the DNA matches it firmly.

d_gene	v_gene	j_gene	CDR3aa
TRBD1	TRBV2	TRBJ1-6	CARGGQGNSPLHF
.	TRBV5-1	TRBJ1-2	CASSLFGPGDGYTF
.	TRBV6-6	TRBJ2-7	CASSSPTLRFYEQYF
.	TRBV7-8	TRBJ2-3	CASTLGADTQYF
.	TRBV5-6	TRBJ2-7	CASSLFRANYRSYEQYF
TRBD1	TRBV6-1	TRBJ1-5	CASSEGFADRGQPQHF
TRBD1	TRBV6-2/TRBV6-3	TRBJ1-2	CASSYSRDRAYGYTF
.	TRBV7-9	TRBJ1-1	CASSPQTEAFF
.	TRBV21-1	TRBJ1-2	CASSAVDGEGTYGYTF
.	TRBV2	TRBJ1-1	CASSRAGTANTEAFF
.	TRBV29-1	TRBJ1-1	CSASIGGNTEAFF
TRBD1	TRBV19	TRBJ2-2	CASSMRGLVGELFF
.	TRBV5-1	TRBJ2-7	CASSLFREQYF
.	TRBV6-1	TRBJ1-2	CASSEGRPDGYTF
.	TRBV6-5	TRBJ1-3	CASSFRFSGNTIYF
TRBD1	TRBV19	TRBJ2-7	CASSIDGTATYEQYF